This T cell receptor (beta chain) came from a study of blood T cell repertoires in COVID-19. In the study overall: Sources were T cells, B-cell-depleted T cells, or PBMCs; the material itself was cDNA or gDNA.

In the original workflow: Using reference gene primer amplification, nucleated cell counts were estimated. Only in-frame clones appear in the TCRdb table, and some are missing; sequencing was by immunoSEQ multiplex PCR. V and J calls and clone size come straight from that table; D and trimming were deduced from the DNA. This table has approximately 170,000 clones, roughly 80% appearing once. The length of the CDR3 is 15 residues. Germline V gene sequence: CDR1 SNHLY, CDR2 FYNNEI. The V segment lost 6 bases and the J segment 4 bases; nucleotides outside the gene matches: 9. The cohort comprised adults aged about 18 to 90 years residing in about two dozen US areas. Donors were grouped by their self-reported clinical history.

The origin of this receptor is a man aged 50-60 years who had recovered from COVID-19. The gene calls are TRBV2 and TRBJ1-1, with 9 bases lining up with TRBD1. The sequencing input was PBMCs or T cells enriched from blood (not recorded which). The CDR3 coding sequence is TGTGCCAGCAGAGTACAGGGGGCAGCAGGCACTGAAGCTTTCTTT. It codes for CASRVQGAAGTEAFF. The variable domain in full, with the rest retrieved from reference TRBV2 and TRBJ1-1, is EPEVTQTPSHQVTQMGQEVILRCVPISNHLYFYWYRQILGQKVEFLVSFYNNEISEKSEIFDDQFSVERPDGSNFTLKIRSTKLEDSAMYFCASRVQGAAGTEAFFGQGTRLTVV.